The rows below give T cell receptor beta chains drawn from one sample of a study of T cells in localized non-small cell lung cancer. The table came from immunoSEQ multiplex PCR; TCRdb's copy has only in-frame clones and leaves some out. The sample yields 4,500 to 5,500 clones, 30% seen once. This specimen was lung tumor tissue, taken before any cancer treatment. The source is a male donor aged 60 or over with stage I lung adenocarcinoma. Each CDR3 is given with its conserved first and last residue. A D gene is named only where the DNA matches it firmly. For some rows the clone size is stated as once, few or many, or as a class when expanded; others skip it.

abundance,v_gene,j_gene,d_gene,CDR3nt,CDR3aa
NA,TRBV15,TRBJ1-3,TRBD1,TGTGCCACCAGCAGAGATTGGACAGGGGGCGAAAACACCATATATTTT,CATSRDWTGGENTIYF
few,TRBV11-3,TRBJ2-3,TRBD2,TGTGCCAGCAGCTTATTGCCCCGGGGCCTAGCGGGGGGGGAAGATACGCAGTATTTT,CASSLLPRGLAGGEDTQYF
few,TRBV6-8,TRBJ1-6,TRBD1,TGTGCCAGCAGTCCCGACAGGGCGAATTCACCCCTCCACTTT,CASSPDRANSPLHF
few,TRBV6-8,TRBJ2-2,NA,TGTGCCAGCAGTGTTCTCGGCCCAGCGAACACCGGGGAGCTGTTTTTT,CASSVLGPANTGELFF
NA,TRBV14,TRBJ2-7,NA,TGTGCCAGCAGCCAACTGGGGCCGTACTCCTACGAGCAGTACTTC,CASSQLGPYSYEQYF
NA,TRBV11-3,TRBJ1-3,NA,TGTGCCAGCAGCTTAGGGCCAGCGAGCTCTGGAAACACCATATATTTT,CASSLGPASSGNTIYF
NA,TRBV12-5,TRBJ2-2,NA,TGTGCTAGTGGTTTGCCTCAGAGCAGGGAGGACACCGGGGAGCTGTTTTTT,CASGLPQSREDTGELFF
large,TRBV11-3,TRBJ2-1,NA,TGTGCCAGCAGCTTAATGGCGGGGGCGAATGAGCAGTTCTTC,CASSLMAGANEQFF
few,TRBV19,TRBJ2-2,NA,TGTGCCAGTAGTATAGACAGGAACACCGGGGAGCTGTTTTTT,CASSIDRNTGELFF
NA,TRBV6-4,TRBJ2-7,NA,TGTGCCAGCAGTGAAGTCCGTTCCTACGAGCAGTACTTC,CASSEVRSYEQYF